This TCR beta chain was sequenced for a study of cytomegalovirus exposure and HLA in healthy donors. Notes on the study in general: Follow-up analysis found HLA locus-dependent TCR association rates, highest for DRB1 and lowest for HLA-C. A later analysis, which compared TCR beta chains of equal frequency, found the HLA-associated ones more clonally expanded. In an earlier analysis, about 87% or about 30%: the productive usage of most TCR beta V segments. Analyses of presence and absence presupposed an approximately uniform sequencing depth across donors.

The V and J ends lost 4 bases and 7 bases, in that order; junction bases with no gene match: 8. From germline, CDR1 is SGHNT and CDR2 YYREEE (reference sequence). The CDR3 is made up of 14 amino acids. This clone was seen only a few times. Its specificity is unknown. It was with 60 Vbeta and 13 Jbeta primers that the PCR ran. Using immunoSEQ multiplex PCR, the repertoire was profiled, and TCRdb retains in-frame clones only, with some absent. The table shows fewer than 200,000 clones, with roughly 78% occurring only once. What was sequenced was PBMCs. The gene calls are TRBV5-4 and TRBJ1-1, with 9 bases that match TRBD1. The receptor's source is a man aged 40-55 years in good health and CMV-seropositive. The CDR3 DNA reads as TGTGCCAGCAGCATCCGGACAGGGGACCATGAAGCTTTCTTT. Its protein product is CASSIRTGDHEAFF.